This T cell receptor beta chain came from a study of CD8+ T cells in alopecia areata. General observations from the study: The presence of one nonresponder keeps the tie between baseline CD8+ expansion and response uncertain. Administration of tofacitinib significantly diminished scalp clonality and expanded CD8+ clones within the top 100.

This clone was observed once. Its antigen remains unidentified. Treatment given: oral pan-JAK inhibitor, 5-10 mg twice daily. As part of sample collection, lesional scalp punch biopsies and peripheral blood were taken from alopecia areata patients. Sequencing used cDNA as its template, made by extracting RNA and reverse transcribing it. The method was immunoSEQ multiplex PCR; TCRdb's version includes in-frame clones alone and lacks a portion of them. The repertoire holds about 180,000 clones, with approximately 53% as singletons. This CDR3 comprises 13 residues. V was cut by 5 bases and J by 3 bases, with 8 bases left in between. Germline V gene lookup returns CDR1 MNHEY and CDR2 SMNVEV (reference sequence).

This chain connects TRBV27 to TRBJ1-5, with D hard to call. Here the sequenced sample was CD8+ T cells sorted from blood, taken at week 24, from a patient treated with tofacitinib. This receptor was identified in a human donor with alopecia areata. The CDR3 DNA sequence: TGTGCCAGCAGTGCCAACAACAATCAGCCCCAGCATTTT. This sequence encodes CASSANNNQPQHF.